This TCR beta chain was recorded in a study of cytomegalovirus exposure and HLA in healthy donors. Vbeta (60) and Jbeta (13) primers were used in the PCR. Method: immunoSEQ multiplex PCR; TCRdb's copy keeps in-frame clones and lacks some. The data contain under 200,000 clones, 79% of them singletons. This CDR3 comprises 15 residues. V shed 1 base, J shed 8 bases, and the junction held 7 bases outside the gene matches. Germline V lookup: CDR1 MDHEN, CDR2 SYDVKM. The sample holds one count of this clone. Material for sequencing was PBMCs. This sequence joins TRBV28 and TRBJ1-2; 10 bases map to TRBD1. This clonotype was obtained from a woman in her thirties or forties in good health and CMV-seronegative. The CDR3 nucleotides are TGTGCCAGCAGTTTATTTTCTGGGACAGGGGTCGGCTACACCTTC. This codes for CASSLFSGTGVGYTF.